The entry below gives a single T cell receptor beta chain sequence along with its context. Its antigen target is currently unknown. The library was produced with the immunoSEQ multiplex PCR assay. For the multiplex PCR, a mixture combining 60 forward primers for TCR Vbeta segments and 13 reverse primers for TCR Jbeta segments was used. The CDR3 region of rearranged TCR beta genes was amplified from genomic DNA with a multiplex PCR assay. Amplified TCR beta libraries were sequenced as 87-base-pair reads on the Illumina HiSeq System. Processing in the source paper ran as follows. In a later analysis, roughly 80 million unique TCR beta chains were counted across the roughly 700 repertoires, and around 10 million of these chains were shared by at least two donors. Raw reads were error-corrected and collapsed into unique sequences with a nearest-neighbor algorithm that merged closely related sequences to remove PCR and sequencing errors. CDR3 sequences were aligned to IMGT reference sequences to assign V, D and J gene segments. For a sequence to be retained, a match of at least six nucleotides to both a V gene segment and a J gene segment was required. A rearrangement was called productive if the CDR3 had no stop codons and remained in frame with V and J, and every other rearrangement was called non-productive. CDR3 was defined by IMGT convention, running from the second conserved V-encoded cysteine to the conserved J-encoded phenylalanine. The earlier analysis of about 610 of the donors excluded sequences that lacked an unambiguous match to a single V gene segment. In an earlier analysis of some 590 of the donors, V segments were called functional above 56.7% productive rearrangements and were called segregating when the between-donor standard deviation exceeded 5%. A statistical classification framework was built for diagnosing cytomegalovirus status from the catalog of TCR beta chain sequences. In a later analysis, TCR nucleotide sequences were compared against IMGT/GENE-DB human TR gene sequences so that V and J genes could be assigned. In a later analysis, CDR3 sequences and most-parsimonious VDJ recombination scenarios were assigned using the TCRdist pipeline. A later analysis defined each TCR beta chain by its CDR3 amino acid sequence plus V-gene family, and excluded reads lacking a unique V-gene family. To address suspected cross-contamination and a sequencing artifact, a later analysis removed several hundred highly shared, low-generation-probability nucleotide sequences. For each public chain, a later analysis derived a clonal expansion index from normalized ranks of inferred template counts within each repertoire. A later analysis computed generation probabilities with a VDJ recombination model fitted to out-of-frame rearrangements, and checked the results against IGoR. In a later analysis, TCR-TCR, TCR-HLA and TCR-CMV co-occurrence was scored with hypergeometric tests, and a repertoire-size bias correction was applied to TCR pairs. A later analysis estimated false discovery rates by permuting HLA or CMV assignments 20 times. A later analysis grouped co-occurring TCRs with DBSCAN, adding TCRdist sequence similarity when clustering within HLA-allele-positive subsets. For co-occurrence clustering, repertoires with fewer than 30,000 or more than 120,000 public chains were excluded, along with about five repertoires with anomalous nucleotide sharing. TCRdb took this table from immuneACCESS and kept in-frame rearrangements with V and J called. Such tables lack part of the clones; where checked against another copy, unresolved V genes explain under half of the gap, and the rest is unexplained. That table furnishes V, J and clone size, whereas the DNA furnished D and trimming. The sample's clone listing holds roughly 40,000 clones. In total, the top ten clones hold over 7% of the sample.

In total, roughly 670 healthy bone marrow donors made up the cohort. At the time of sampling, every cohort member was nominally healthy, though immune exposures that went unrecorded were likely present. The donor was CMV seronegative and belonged to the group of over 300 seronegative cohort members. A peripheral blood sample was provided by each donor, and peripheral blood mononuclear cells were used for TCR beta sequencing. The Qiagen DNeasy Blood Extraction Kit was used to extract genomic DNA from the blood cell samples. The germline V gene specifies SGHRS as CDR1 and YFSETQ as CDR2. Ends trimmed: V by 4 bases, J by 4 bases; bases unmatched to a gene: 10. The cysteine opens and the phenylalanine closes a CDR3 of 17 amino acids. The entry retains the CDR3 DNA only, 51 bases that are in frame from base 1. This specimen belongs to a study of cytomegalovirus exposure and HLA in healthy donors (TCRdb year 2017). Broadly, across the study: In an earlier analysis of under 750 of the donors, 276 Gb of sequence data and roughly 100 million unique TCR beta sequences from roughly 190 million T cells were reported. Roughly 310 gigabases of sequencing data and 70 million to 85 million unique TCR sequences were included in an early release covering 550 to 800 HLA-typed donors. Of the approximately 400 genotyped donors, roughly 76% were placed in the genetic ancestry cluster associated with self-reported Caucasian donors. The study was designed to test whether signatures of past pathogen exposure could be identified by cataloging public T cell receptors. The T cell repertoires of 666 subjects were profiled by immunosequencing and related to cytomegalovirus serostatus. Besides the first cohort of about 730 subjects, a separate validation cohort made up of roughly 120 different subjects was used. High-throughput TCR immunosequencing, statistical association of individual TCRs with disease status, and machine learning were combined to predict cytomegalovirus infection status. A later analysis re-analyzed previously published TCR beta repertoires from approximately 670 donors and added high-resolution HLA genotyping to study TCR occurrence patterns. In the later analysis, no new phenotypic data were used to find candidate immune exposures; instead, reliance was placed on TCR beta sequences and their occurrence across donors. In an earlier analysis of several hundred of the donors, high-throughput TCR beta sequencing was used to judge whether each TCR beta V gene segment behaved as functional or pseudogenic. Donor age, sex, ethnicity and CMV serostatus were compiled alongside the repertoire data. In a later genetic analysis, genome-wide SNP genotypes for about three fifths of the 666 donors were used, and that subset was treated as a discovery cohort. All discovery cohort repertoires had been generated using a single sequencing platform. HLA typing covered class I and class II loci at four-digit resolution. The number of donors typed differed by locus, with roughly 620-630 for A, B, C, DRB1 and DQB1, more than 500 for DQA1, 600 to 610 for DPA1, and some 450 for DPB1. Because of strong linkage in the cohort, roughly five DR-DQ haplotypes were treated as single units for association and clustering. Among around 400 genotyped donors of the cohort, an average of roughly 240,000 unique TCR beta nucleotide sequences were sequenced per donor, roughly 20% of them non-productive.

Overall results and qualifications from the work: In a later genetic analysis, fewer N-insertions in productive TCRs were reported among donors in an Asian-associated ancestry cluster than the approximately 670-donor mean. Several of the top co-occurrence clusters appeared to be linked to parvovirus B19, influenza, CMV and Epstein-Barr virus, according to a later analysis. Linkage disequilibrium might explain the correlated functional status among segregating V segments, but an unknown experimental factor could not be ruled out. A later analysis found that HLA-associated TCR beta chains were more clonally expanded and had lower generation probabilities than equally common non-associated chains. A further reported finding was that TCR beta sequences accurately predicted the HLA-A and HLA-B alleles for most subjects in the first cohort. Specific HLA alleles were associated with 15,000 to 20,000 TCR beta sequences at a false discovery rate of 0.05 in a later analysis. Most TCR sequences were observed very rarely across donors, whereas some public TCRs were present in many individuals. In a later analysis, TCR association rates were found to vary across HLA loci, with the most associated TCRs seen for DRB1 alleles and the fewest for HLA-C alleles. HLA typing was unavailable for some donors at each locus, so association tests used only the typed subset. In an earlier analysis of more than 500 of the donors, most TCR beta V segments appeared in productive rearrangements about 87% or about 30% of the time, broadly matching IMGT annotations. Most CMV-associated TCR beta chains appeared to be HLA-restricted in a later analysis, and the HLA associations seemed to be driven largely by CMV exposure. In vitro tests confirmed that a few of the cytomegalovirus-associated TCR beta chains recognize cytomegalovirus antigens. Because counts were too low, 15 to 20 rarely observed V segments, including chromosome 9 orphons, were excluded from the earlier analysis of about 500 of the donors. For the cohort, immune exposure information was limited to CMV serostatus. The 87-base-pair reads could not distinguish some IMGT-functional V segments, including TRBV6-2 and TRBV6-3, so those segments were excluded. The classifier was reported to diagnose cytomegalovirus status with high specificity and sensitivity in both the original cohort and the validation cohort. Sequencing depth was assumed to be roughly uniform across donors in the presence/absence analyses, though that assumption may not hold. In a later genetic analysis, a missense DCLRE1C variant was associated with V-gene and J-gene trimming of TCR beta chains, and the association was replicated in an independent cohort. When HLA alleles, especially DR and DQ, strongly co-occurred, TCR associations were difficult to assign to individual alleles. Only TCR beta chains were sequenced in this cohort, and the absence of alpha or paired-chain data limited detectable features. The study listed approximately 160 TCR beta chains as associated with cytomegalovirus. The sequencing pipeline was judged likely to have produced a cluster of highly shared sequence variants as a technical artifact. According to the authors, the approach could potentially be generalized to other disease states and immunological phenotypes.

This clonotype was obtained from a male donor in good health and CMV-seronegative. Specimen: PBMCs. The chain is assembled from TRBV5-1 and TRBJ2-2; 10 of the junction bases match TRBD2. The nucleotide sequence reads TGCGCCAGCAGCGTGTGGGCTAGCGGGAGCGGCACCGGGGAGCTGTTTTTT. Protein translation: CASSVWASGSGTGELFF. Full variable domain (CDR3 extended with the reference TRBV5-1 and TRBJ2-2 proteins): KAGVTQTPRYLIKTRGQQVTLSCSPISGHRSVSWYQQTPGQGLQFLFEYFSETQRNKGNFPGRFSGRQFSNSRSEMNVSTLELGDSALYLCASSVWASGSGTGELFFGEGSRLTVL.